These 20 T cell receptor beta chains originate from one sample sequenced in a study of spatial heterogeneity in lung cancer (dated by TCRdb to 2018 to 2020). What the authors observed across the whole study: The number of expanded intratumoral alpha and beta TCRs correlated with the tumor nonsynonymous mutation count.

For these TCRs, the target antigens are not known. According to the study, the label for this sample's time point signals: sample taken at primary tumor resection. Library generation was performed with 5' RACE. TCRdb shows the sequencer as NextSeq 500. TCRdb reprocessed the public reads (quality trimming at Q25 with fastp, clone calling with MiXCR) and kept in-frame beta chains. Entries that share a CDR3 protein sequence are merged under the most common genes and DNA. This sample comprises about 2,300 distinct CDR3 sequences, 22% of them detected only once. The leading ten clones occupy around 25% of the sample. The sample consisted of lung tumor tissue, taken at surgery. Source of these receptors: a male donor with early-stage non-small cell lung cancer.

A remark on this clonotype: Since it is a stray read in a library aimed at alpha chains, this beta chain has a size that is not meaningful. The chain couples TRBV7-3 to TRBJ1-1; D is unclear. Trimming took off 0 bases at V and 5 bases at J, with 7 bases between the two ends. Germline V gene lookup returns CDR1 SGHTA and CDR2 FQGTGA. CDR3 length equals 13 residues. The CDR3 coding sequence is TGTGCCAGCAGCTTAACCCCACGTACTGAAGCTTTCTTT. Amino acid sequence: CASSLTPRTEAFF.

With respect to this clonotype: This beta chain lies outside the target of a library built for alpha chains; its clone size means little. V is TRBV20-1 and J is TRBJ2-1, with D possibly being TRBD2 (6 bases). Trimming took off 5 bases at V and 1 base at J, with 18 bases between the two ends. Germline CDR1 reads DFQATT; CDR2 reads SNEGSKA (reference sequence). The CDR3 sequence is 16 residues long. The CDR3 coding sequence is TGCAGTGCTGGGCCCGGAGGCGGGAATTCCTACAATGAGCAGTTCTTC. Protein product: CSAGPGGGNSYNEQFF.

This clonotype rates as medium-sized. This beta chain turned up in a library designed for alpha chains; as an off-target read, its abundance says little. CDR3 loop: CSARPTGPTEAFF. Written as DNA, the CDR3 is TGCAGTGCTAGACCTACAGGGCCCACTGAAGCTTTCTTT. The gene calls are TRBV20-1 and TRBJ1-1; possibly TRBD1 for D (6 bases). With 2 bases removed from V and 4 bases from J, the gap between germline ends came to 11 bases. Per germline, CDR1 DFQATT and CDR2 SNEGSKA (reference sequence). CDR3 length: 13 residues.

This clonotype has ten or more counts. As an off-target read in a library built for alpha chains, this beta chain has a frequency of little significance. This chain joins TRBV27 and TRBJ2-7; no firm D call. V lost 6 bases and J 5 bases, leaving 17 bases between the germline ends. Germline values: CDR1 MNHEY, CDR2 SMNVEV (reference sequence). The CDR3 consists of 14 residues. CDR3 residues: CASRSMGLGNEQYF. As DNA, the CDR3 is TGTGCCAGCAGGTCGATGGGCCTGGGGAACGAGCAGTACTTC.

About this clonotype: This beta chain is an unintended read in a library built for alpha chains; its size means little. J is TRBJ2-3 and V is TRBV20-1; unclear D gene. The V end lost 0 bases, the J end lost 0 bases, and 7 bases lay between the germline ends. Germline lookup yields CDR1 DFQATT and CDR2 SNEGSKA (reference sequence). This CDR3 is built from 14 residues. CDR3 DNA sequence: TGCAGTGCTAGAGATTTCCGTAGCACAGATACGCAGTATTTT. Protein product: CSARDFRSTDTQYF.

In this sample, this clonotype is medium-sized (0.01 to 0.1%). Little can be read into the size of this beta chain, an off-target read in a library designed for alpha chains. This rearrangement joins TRBV6-5 to TRBJ1-1, with a weak D call TRBD1 (6 bases). The CDR3 consists of 12 residues. With 6 bases removed from V and 10 bases from J, the gap between germline ends came to 15 bases. Looked up from germline, CDR1 is MNHEY and CDR2 is SVGAGI. This CDR3 is CASSSTGSGAFF. As DNA, the CDR3 is TGTGCCAGCAGCTCCACAGGGTCGGGAGCTTTCTTT.

Comments on this clonotype: A library prepared for alpha chains yielded this beta chain as an off-target read; its size is of little meaning. The V gene is TRBV20-1, the J gene TRBJ1-1, with a possible D match to TRBD1 (5 bases). The CDR3 runs 15 residues. CDR1 is DFQATT, CDR2 SNEGSKA, per germline (reference sequence). The V and J ends lost 0 bases and 3 bases respectively, with 14 bases between them. CDR3 sequence (DNA): TGCAGTGCTAGAGAGACAGAAGGTTCGTACACTGAAGCTTTCTTT. This gives the protein CSARETEGSYTEAFF.

Sample share makes this clonotype medium-sized. This beta chain represents an off-target read in a library built for alpha chains; its size is of limited meaning. This chain uses TRBV28 with TRBJ2-3; D is unresolved. Trimming removed 2 bases at V and 5 bases at J, with 2 bases between. This CDR3 spans 11 amino acids. Germline CDR1 reads MDHEN; CDR2 reads SYDVKM. The CDR3 loop reads CASSLRDTQYF. The CDR3 DNA reads as TGTGCCAGCAGTTTAAGAGATACGCAGTATTTT.

This clonotype is termed large. Since the library was made to target alpha chains, this beta chain is a stray read and its abundance is not meaningful. The chain links TRBV2 to TRBJ1-1, with D unresolved. V was cut by 2 bases and J by 1 base, with 14 bases left in between. CDR1 is SNHLY and CDR2 is FYNNEI in the germline V gene. The length of the CDR3 is 16 residues. CDR3 bases: TGTGCCAGCAGTGAAAAGGGTTTCGAAACGAACACTGAAGCTTTCTTT. It specifies CASSEKGFETNTEAFF. The full variable domain, rest sourced from reference TRBV2 and TRBJ1-1, is EPEVTQTPSHQVTQMGQEVILRCVPISNHLYFYWYRQILGQKVEFLVSFYNNEISEKSEIFDDQFSVERPDGSNFTLKIRSTKLEDSAMYFCASSEKGFETNTEAFFGQGTRLTVV.

The sample holds a few counts of this clonotype. A library made for alpha chains picked up this beta chain off target, so its size means little. The chain employs TRBV13 and TRBJ2-3; no clear D. V lost 2 bases, J lost 0 bases, and 12 bases lay in between. The CDR3 has 16 amino acids. The germline gives CDR1 PRHDT, CDR2 FYEKMQ (reference sequence). CDR3 residues: CASSLRVDRSTDTQYF. The CDR3 DNA reads as TGTGCCAGCAGCTTACGGGTCGACCGGAGCACAGATACGCAGTATTTT.

This clonotype was observed a few times. This beta chain was picked up by a library intended for alpha chains and is off target, so its count carries little meaning. This chain links TRBV6-2 or TRBV6-3 with TRBJ2-7; D might be TRBD2 (6 bases). Between the trimmed V and J ends, which lost 0 bases and 1 base, there was a span of 16 bases. In germline, CDR1 is MNHEY, CDR2 SVGEGT. This CDR3 contains 17 residues. CDR3 nucleotides: TGTGCCAGCAGTTACTCTAGGATGGGACTCGAGTCCTACGAGCAGTACTTC. Its protein product is CASSYSRMGLESYEQYF.

Details on this clonotype: This beta chain is off target for a library built for alpha chains, so its abundance means little. The chain is built from TRBV6-6 and TRBJ2-5; D is possibly TRBD1 (5 bases). With 0 bases removed from V and 3 bases from J, the gap between germline ends came to 11 bases. The germline gives CDR1 MNHNY, CDR2 SVGAGI (reference sequence). CDR3 length: 15 amino acids. The CDR3 DNA reads as TGTGCCAGCAGTTACTCCCAGGGTTTTAAAGAGACCCAGTACTTC. This gives the protein CASSYSQGFKETQYF.

This clonotype is labeled as medium-sized (0.01 to 0.1%). This beta chain is a stray read from a library made for alpha chains; its abundance is not meaningful. The chain has TRBV14 and TRBJ2-1; the D gene is possibly TRBD1 (6 bases). The CDR3 has 13 amino acids. V gave up 3 bases and J gave up 9 bases, with 12 bases separating them. Germline CDR1 and CDR2: SGHDN and FVKESK. The CDR3 DNA follows: TGTGCCAGCAGCCACGGGACATTGCTTGAGCAGTTCTTC. This sequence encodes CASSHGTLLEQFF.

Details on this clonotype: This beta chain was picked up by a library intended for alpha chains and is off target, so its count carries little meaning. The chain carries TRBV27 and TRBJ2-1; 9 nucleotides agree with TRBD1. The ends lost 2 bases at V and 8 bases at J; junction bases unmatched: 7. The CDR3 length is 15 residues. Per germline, CDR1 MNHEY and CDR2 SMNVEV (reference sequence). CDR3 loop: CASSLNGQGNYEQFF. The CDR3 region has the DNA TGTGCCAGCAGTTTAAATGGACAGGGGAATTATGAGCAGTTCTTC.

This clonotype turned up a few times. This beta chain appears as a stray read in a library generated for alpha chains; its size is not informative. This sequence joins TRBV12-3 or TRBV12-4 and TRBJ2-7; either TRBD1 or TRBD2 may supply D (6 bases each). This CDR3 region has 15 residues. The germline V and J ends were trimmed by 7 bases and 5 bases, with 21 bases remaining between them. Written as DNA, the CDR3 is TGTGCCAGCACGGAAGGGGGACTCCTCTTCCACGAGCAGTACTTC. Amino acid sequence: CASTEGGLLFHEQYF.

By its share, this clonotype is medium-sized (0.01 to 0.1%). A library made for alpha chains picked up this beta chain off target, so its size means little. This rearrangement joins TRBV11-1 to TRBJ2-3; maybe TRBD1 (6 bases). V was trimmed by 3 bases and J by 3 bases, leaving 16 bases between them. Germline V lookup: CDR1 SGHAT, CDR2 FQDESV (reference sequence). This CDR3 is 16 amino acids long. The CDR3 spells CASSLARGLITDTQYF. The DNA of the CDR3 is TGTGCCAGCAGCTTGGCCAGGGGCTTGATTACAGATACGCAGTATTTT.

This clonotype has just a few counts. Because this beta chain is a stray read in a library intended to capture alpha chains, its abundance should not be given much weight. The chain combines TRBV14 with TRBJ1-2; the D is unclear. The CDR3 loop spans 13 amino acids. Germline CDR1 is SGHDN and CDR2 is FVKESK. V was trimmed by 1 base and J by 6 bases, leaving 9 bases between them. The CDR3 nucleotides read TGTGCCAGCAGCCAAGCCTACTTAAATGGCTACACCTTC. Its translation: CASSQAYLNGYTF.

By share, this clonotype ranks as large. This beta chain is an off-target read within a library intended for alpha chains, so its frequency means little. The V gene is TRBV3-1, the J gene TRBJ1-5, with 9 bases aligning to TRBD1. V was pared by 5 bases and J by 4 bases, with 6 bases of the junction left unmatched. CDR1 and CDR2 (germline): LGHDT, YNNKEL (reference sequence). This CDR3 is 15 amino acids long. This CDR3 reads CASSARQGGNQPQHF. CDR3 nucleotide sequence: TGTGCCAGCAGCGCCAGACAGGGGGGGAATCAGCCCCAGCATTTT. Using reference TRBV3-1 and TRBJ1-5 for the parts outside the CDR3, the full variable domain is DTAVSQTPKYLVTQMGNDKSIKCEQNLGHDTMYWYKQDSKKFLKIMFSYNNKELIINETVPNRFSPKSPDKAHLNLHINSLELGDSAVYFCASSARQGGNQPQHFGDGTRLSIL.

This clonotype was counted ten times or more. This beta chain turned up in a library designed for alpha chains; as an off-target read, its abundance says little. V is TRBV20-1 and J is TRBJ2-1, with D uncertain. Trimming left V 3 bases short and J 0 bases short, with 9 bases between. The CDR3 sequence is 14 residues long. The V gene's germline CDR1 is DFQATT and CDR2 SNEGSKA (reference sequence). The CDR3: CSARRASSYNEQFF. The CDR3 nucleotides read TGCAGTGCTAGGCGAGCGAGCTCCTACAATGAGCAGTTCTTC.

In its sample, this clonotype is large. This beta chain is a stray sequence in a library constructed for alpha chains; its clone size is not meaningful. This rearrangement joins TRBV5-5 to TRBJ1-1, with D hard to call. Germline-derived CDR1 and CDR2 are SGHKS and YYEKEE (reference sequence). With 4 bases removed from V and 2 bases from J, the gap between germline ends came to 6 bases. This CDR3 spans 12 amino acids. In DNA, the CDR3 is TGTGCCAGCAGCCCAGGAAACACTGAAGCTTTCTTT. This encodes CASSPGNTEAFF.